These 7 T cell receptor beta chains came from one sample sequenced in a study of blood T cell repertoires in COVID-19. TCRdb's table, derived via immunoSEQ multiplex PCR, lists solely in-frame clones and lacks some. The table has 100,000 to 150,000 clones, around 85% seen once. The sequenced material came from peripheral blood. The receptors come from a man aged 25 to 40 with COVID-19, enrolled during active disease.

This clone has just a few counts. V is TRBV5-8 and J is TRBJ2-1; 8 bases map to TRBD2. CDR3 length: 16 amino acids. Germline loops: CDR1 SGHTS, CDR2 YDEGEE. V trimming: 2 bases; J trimming: 5 bases; junction bases outside the gene matches: 9. The CDR3 nucleotides are TGTGCCAGCAGCTTTACTCTAGCGGGCGCTCACAATGAGCAGTTCTTC. Amino acids: CASSFTLAGAHNEQFF.

The rearrangement joins TRBV7-9 to TRBJ2-1, with a weak D call TRBD2 (5 bases). Germline loops: CDR1 SEHNR, CDR2 FQNEAQ (reference sequence). CDR3 length: 15 residues. The V gene lost 1 base and the J gene lost 5 bases, with 12 bases spanning the gap. The CDR3 bases are TGTGCCAGCAGCTTAGTTTTGACGGGGAACAATGAGCAGTTCTTC. Translating it yields CASSLVLTGNNEQFF.

This chain connects TRBV2 to TRBJ1-5; D is undetermined. The CDR3 extends over 14 amino acids. Germline CDR1 and CDR2: SNHLY and FYNNEI. V was pared by 5 bases and J by 0 bases, with 8 bases between. The CDR3 nucleotides read TGTGCCAGCAGTCCCACTACTAGCAATCAGCCCCAGCATTTT. Translation gives CASSPTTSNQPQHF.

V and J are TRBV6-2 or TRBV6-3 and TRBJ2-7; D is unclear. CDR1 is MNHEY, CDR2 SVGEGT, per germline. This CDR3 is built from 13 residues. Trimming stripped 1 base from V and 2 bases from J, with 6 bases between. CDR3 sequence: CASSYYRTYEQYF. For the CDR3, the DNA is TGTGCCAGCAGTTACTACAGAACCTACGAGCAGTACTTC.

This sequence joins TRBV7-2 and TRBJ2-1; 9 nucleotides line up with TRBD2. Losses at the gene ends were 5 bases for V and 7 bases for J; bases not matched to a gene: 18. Germline loops: CDR1 SGHTA, CDR2 FQGNSA. This CDR3 has 18 amino acids. The chain's CDR3 is CASSGRPLWREGDNEQFF. Written as DNA, the CDR3 is TGTGCCAGCAGCGGACGTCCTCTGTGGCGGGAGGGGGATAATGAGCAGTTCTTC. The variable domain in full, completed from reference TRBV7-2 and TRBJ2-1, reads GAGVSQSPSNKVTEKGKDVELRCDPISGHTALYWYRQSLGQGLEFLIYFQGNSAPDKSGLPSDRFSAERTGGSVSTLTIQRTQQEDSAVYLCASSGRPLWREGDNEQFFGPGTRLTVL.

The J gene is TRBJ1-2, the V gene TRBV4-3; the D gene is possibly TRBD1 (5 bases). Trimming pared 0 bases from V and 8 bases from J, leaving 13 bases between. From germline, CDR1 is LGHNA and CDR2 YSLEER. The CDR3 consists of 14 residues. This CDR3 is CASSQDRLGQGYTF. The CDR3 DNA reads as TGCGCCAGCAGCCAAGATAGGTTGGGGCAGGGCTACACCTTC.

The V call is TRBV27, the J call TRBJ2-7; 7 bases line up with TRBD1. The ends lost 10 bases at V and 2 bases at J; junction bases unmatched: 5. CDR3 size: 12 residues. Germline CDR1 reads MNHEY; CDR2 reads SMNVEV (reference sequence). The CDR3 loop reads CAIKTGPYEQYF. In DNA, the CDR3 is TGTGCCATAAAGACAGGGCCCTACGAGCAGTACTTC.